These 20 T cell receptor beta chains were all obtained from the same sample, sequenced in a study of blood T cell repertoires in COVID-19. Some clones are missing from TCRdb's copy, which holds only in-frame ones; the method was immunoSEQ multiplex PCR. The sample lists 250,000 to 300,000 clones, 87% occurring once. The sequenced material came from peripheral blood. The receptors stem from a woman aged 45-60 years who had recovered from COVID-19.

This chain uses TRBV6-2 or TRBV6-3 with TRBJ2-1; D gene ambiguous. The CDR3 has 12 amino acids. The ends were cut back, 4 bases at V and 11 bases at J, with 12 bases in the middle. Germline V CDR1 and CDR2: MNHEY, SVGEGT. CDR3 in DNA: TGTGCCAGCAGTTCGCTGAGTCCCCAGCAGTTCTTC. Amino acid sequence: CASSSLSPQQFF.

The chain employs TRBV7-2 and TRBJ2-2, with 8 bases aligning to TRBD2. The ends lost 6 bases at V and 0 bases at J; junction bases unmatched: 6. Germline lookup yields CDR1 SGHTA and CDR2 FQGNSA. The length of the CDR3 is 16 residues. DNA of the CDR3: TGTGCCAGCAGACACCCGGGACTAGCGAACACCGGGGAGCTGTTTTTT. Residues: CASRHPGLANTGELFF.

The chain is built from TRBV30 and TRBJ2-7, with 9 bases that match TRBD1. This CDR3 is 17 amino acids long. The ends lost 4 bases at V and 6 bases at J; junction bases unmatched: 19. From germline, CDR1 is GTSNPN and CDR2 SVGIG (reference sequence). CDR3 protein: CAWKPWTGEQGAGEQYF. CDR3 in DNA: TGTGCCTGGAAACCCTGGACAGGCGAACAGGGGGCTGGCGAGCAGTACTTC.

CDR3 loop: CASSQMGPNNSPLHF. Written as DNA, the CDR3 is TGTGCCAGCAGCCAAATGGGGCCCAATAATTCACCCCTCCACTTT. This chain joins TRBV3-1 (or the pseudogene TRBV3-2) and TRBJ1-6, with D tentatively TRBD1 (5 bases). The length of the CDR3 is 15 residues. The V and J ends lost 2 bases and 5 bases respectively, with 10 bases between them. Per the germline V gene, CDR1 is LGHDT and CDR2 is YNNKEL (reference sequence).

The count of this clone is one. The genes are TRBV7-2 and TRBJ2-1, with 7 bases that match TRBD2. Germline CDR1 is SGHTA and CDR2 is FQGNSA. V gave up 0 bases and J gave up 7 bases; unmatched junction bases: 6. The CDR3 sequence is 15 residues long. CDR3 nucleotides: TGTGCCAGCAGCTTAGCGGCGGGAGCAAAGAATGAGCAGTTCTTC. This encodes CASSLAAGAKNEQFF.

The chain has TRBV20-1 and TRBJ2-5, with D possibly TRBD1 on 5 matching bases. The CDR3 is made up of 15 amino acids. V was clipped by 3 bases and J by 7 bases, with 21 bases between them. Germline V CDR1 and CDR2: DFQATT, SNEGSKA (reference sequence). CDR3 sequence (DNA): TGCAGTGCTAGTTCTCCCGGGCCTACAGGACGGACCCAGTACTTC. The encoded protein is CSASSPGPTGRTQYF.

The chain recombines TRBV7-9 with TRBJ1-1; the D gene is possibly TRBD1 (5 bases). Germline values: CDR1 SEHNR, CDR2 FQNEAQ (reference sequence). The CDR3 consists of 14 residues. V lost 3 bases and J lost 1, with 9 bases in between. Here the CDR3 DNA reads TGTGCCAGCAGCTTCTCCAGGGCGAACACTGAAGCTTTCTTT. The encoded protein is CASSFSRANTEAFF.

The CDR3 region is CASSSDSEKLFF. The CDR3 region has the DNA TGCGCCAGCAGCTCCGACAGTGAAAAACTGTTTTTT. The chain employs TRBV5-1 and TRBJ1-4; D is possibly TRBD1 (5 bases). The CDR3 runs 12 residues. The germline V gene encodes CDR1 SGHRS and CDR2 YFSETQ. Deletions cut 3 bases from V and 7 bases from J, with 7 bases between. Drawing the rest from reference TRBV5-1 and TRBJ1-4, the complete variable domain is KAGVTQTPRYLIKTRGQQVTLSCSPISGHRSVSWYQQTPGQGLQFLFEYFSETQRNKGNFPGRFSGRQFSNSRSEMNVSTLELGDSALYLCASSSDSEKLFFGSGTQLSVL.

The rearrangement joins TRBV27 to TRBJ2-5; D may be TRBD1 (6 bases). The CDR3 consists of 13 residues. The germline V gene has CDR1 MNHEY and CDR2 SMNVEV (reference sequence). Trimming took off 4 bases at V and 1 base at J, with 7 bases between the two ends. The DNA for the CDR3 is TGTGCCAGCAGTTCACAGGGCCAAGAGACCCAGTACTTC. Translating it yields CASSSQGQETQYF.

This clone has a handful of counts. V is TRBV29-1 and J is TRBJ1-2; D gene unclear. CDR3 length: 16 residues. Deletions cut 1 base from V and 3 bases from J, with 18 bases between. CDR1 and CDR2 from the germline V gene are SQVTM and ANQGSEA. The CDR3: CSVEGVLGGLDYGYTF. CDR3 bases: TGCAGCGTTGAAGGGGTTCTGGGAGGTCTCGACTATGGCTACACCTTC. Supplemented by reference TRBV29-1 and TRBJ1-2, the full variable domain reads SAVISQKPSRDICQRGTSLTIQCQVDSQVTMMFWYRQQPGQSLTLIATANQGSEATYESGFVIDKFPISRPNLTFSTLTVSNMSPEDSSIYLCSVEGVLGGLDYGYTFGSGTRLTVV.

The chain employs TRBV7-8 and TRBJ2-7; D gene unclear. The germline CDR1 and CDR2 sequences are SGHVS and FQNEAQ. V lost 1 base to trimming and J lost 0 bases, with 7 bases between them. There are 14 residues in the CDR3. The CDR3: CASSLGADSYEQYF. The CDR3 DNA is TGTGCCAGCAGCTTAGGGGCAGACTCCTACGAGCAGTACTTC.

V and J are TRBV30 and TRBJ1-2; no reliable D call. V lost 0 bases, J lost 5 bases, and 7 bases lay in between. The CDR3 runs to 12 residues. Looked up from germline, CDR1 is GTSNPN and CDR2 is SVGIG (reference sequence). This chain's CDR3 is CAWSVSGYGYTF. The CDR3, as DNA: TGTGCCTGGAGTGTATCCGGGTATGGCTACACCTTC.

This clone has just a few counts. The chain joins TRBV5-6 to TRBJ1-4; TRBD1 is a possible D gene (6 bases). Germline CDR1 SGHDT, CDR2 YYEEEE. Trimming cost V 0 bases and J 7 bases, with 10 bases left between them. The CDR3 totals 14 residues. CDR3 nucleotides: TGTGCCAGCAGCTTGGCAGGGGTCGGTGAAAAACTGTTTTTT. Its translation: CASSLAGVGEKLFF. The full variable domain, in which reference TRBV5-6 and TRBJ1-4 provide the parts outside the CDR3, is DAGVTQSPTHLIKTRGQQVTLRCSPKSGHDTVSWYQQALGQGPQFIFQYYEEEERQRGNFPDRFSGHQFPNYSSELNVNALLLGDSALYLCASSLAGVGEKLFFGSGTQLSVL.

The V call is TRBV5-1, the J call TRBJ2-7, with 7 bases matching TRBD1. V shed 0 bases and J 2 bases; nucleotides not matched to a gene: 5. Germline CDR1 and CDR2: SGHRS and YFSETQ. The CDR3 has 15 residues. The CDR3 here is CASSLGGQLAYEQYF. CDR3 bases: TGCGCCAGCAGCTTGGGGGGACAGCTGGCCTACGAGCAGTACTTC.

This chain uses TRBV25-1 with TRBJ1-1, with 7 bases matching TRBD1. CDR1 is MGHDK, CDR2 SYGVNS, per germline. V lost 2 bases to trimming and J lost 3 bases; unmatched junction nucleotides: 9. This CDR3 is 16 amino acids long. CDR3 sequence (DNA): TGTGCCAGCAGTGAAGGCCGTTCCCAGGGGGACACTGAAGCTTTCTTT. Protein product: CASSEGRSQGDTEAFF.

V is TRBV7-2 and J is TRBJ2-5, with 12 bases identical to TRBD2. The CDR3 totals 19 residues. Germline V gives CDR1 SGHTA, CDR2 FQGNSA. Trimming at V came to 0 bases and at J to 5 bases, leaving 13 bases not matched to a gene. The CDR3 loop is CASSLAAGTSGSAVETQYF. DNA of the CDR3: TGTGCCAGCAGCTTAGCCGCCGGGACTAGCGGGTCCGCAGTGGAGACCCAGTACTTC.

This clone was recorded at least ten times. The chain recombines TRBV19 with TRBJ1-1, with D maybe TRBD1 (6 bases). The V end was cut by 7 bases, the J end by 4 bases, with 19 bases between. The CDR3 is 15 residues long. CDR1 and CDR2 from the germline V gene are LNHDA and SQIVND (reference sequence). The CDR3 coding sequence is TGTGCCAGTACGACAGGCGGATTCGAGGGCACTGAAGCTTTCTTT. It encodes CASTTGGFEGTEAFF.

CDR3: CASSLSETFYEQYF. The CDR3 nucleotides read TGTGCCAGCAGTTTATCGGAGACCTTCTACGAGCAGTACTTC. This sequence joins TRBV27 and TRBJ2-7; D call uncertain. Germline V lookup: CDR1 MNHEY, CDR2 SMNVEV (reference sequence). Between the trimmed V and J ends, which lost 0 bases and 3 bases, there was a span of 9 bases. There are 14 residues in the CDR3.

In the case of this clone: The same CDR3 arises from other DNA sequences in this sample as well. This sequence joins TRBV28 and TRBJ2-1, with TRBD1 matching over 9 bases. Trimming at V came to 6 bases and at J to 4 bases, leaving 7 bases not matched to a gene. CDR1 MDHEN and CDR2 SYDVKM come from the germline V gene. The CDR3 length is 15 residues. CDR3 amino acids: CASSSPGQGYNEQFF. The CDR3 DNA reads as TGTGCCAGCAGCTCCCCGGGACAGGGATACAATGAGCAGTTCTTC.

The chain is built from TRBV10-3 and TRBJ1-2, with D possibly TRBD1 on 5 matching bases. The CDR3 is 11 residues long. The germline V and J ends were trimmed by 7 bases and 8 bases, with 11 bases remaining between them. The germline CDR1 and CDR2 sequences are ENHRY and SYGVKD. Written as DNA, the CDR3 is TGTGCCATCATGGGCAGGGCAGGCTACACCTTC. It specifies CAIMGRAGYTF.